The T cell receptor beta chain described here comes from a study of T cell responses to AZD1222 COVID-19 vaccine. Assay used: immunoSEQ multiplex PCR; TCRdb lists only in-frame clones, some missing. The table for this sample gives about 140,000 clones. CDR3 length: 15 residues. Germline CDR1 and CDR2: MNHEY and SVGAGI. V lost 4 bases and J lost 3; bases outside the gene matches: 5. The sample consisted of peripheral blood. This rearrangement joins TRBV6-5 to TRBJ1-1; TRBD1 matches 10 bases. This TCR was sampled from an adult in good health. The CDR3: CASSSRGTGDTEAFF. CDR3 DNA: TGTGCCAGCAGTTCTCGGGGGACAGGGGACACTGAAGCTTTCTTT.